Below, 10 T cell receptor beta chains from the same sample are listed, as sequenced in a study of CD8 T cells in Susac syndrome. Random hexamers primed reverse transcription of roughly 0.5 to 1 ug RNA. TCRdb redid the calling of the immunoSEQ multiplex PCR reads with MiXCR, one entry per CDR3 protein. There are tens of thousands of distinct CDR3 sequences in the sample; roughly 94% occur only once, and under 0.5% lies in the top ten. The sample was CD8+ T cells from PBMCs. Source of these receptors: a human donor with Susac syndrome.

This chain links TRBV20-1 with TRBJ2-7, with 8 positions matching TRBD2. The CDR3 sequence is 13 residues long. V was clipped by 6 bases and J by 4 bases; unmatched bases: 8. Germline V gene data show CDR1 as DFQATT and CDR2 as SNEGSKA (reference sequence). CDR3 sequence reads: CSAPGLGRYEQYF. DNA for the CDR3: TGCAGTGCCCCGGGACTAGGAAGATACGAGCAGTACTTC.

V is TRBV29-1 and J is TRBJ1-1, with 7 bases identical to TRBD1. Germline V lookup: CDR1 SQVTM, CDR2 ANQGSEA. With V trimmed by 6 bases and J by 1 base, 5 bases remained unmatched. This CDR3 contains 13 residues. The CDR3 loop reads CSVPTGRNTEAFF. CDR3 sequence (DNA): TGCAGCGTCCCGACAGGGAGGAACACTGAAGCTTTCTTT.

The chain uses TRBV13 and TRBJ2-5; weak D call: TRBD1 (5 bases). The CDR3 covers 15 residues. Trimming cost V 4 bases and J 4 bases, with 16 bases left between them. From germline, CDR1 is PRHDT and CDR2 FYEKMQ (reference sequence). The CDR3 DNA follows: TGTGCCAGCAGCTCAGCAAAGGGGTTTGGAGAGACCCAGTACTTC. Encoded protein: CASSSAKGFGETQYF.

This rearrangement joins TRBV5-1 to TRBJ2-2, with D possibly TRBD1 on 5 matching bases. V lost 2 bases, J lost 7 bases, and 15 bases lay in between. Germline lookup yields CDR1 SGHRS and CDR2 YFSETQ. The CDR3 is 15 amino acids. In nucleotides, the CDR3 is TGCGCCAGCAGCTTTGTGGGGCAGGGCAACGGGGAGCTGTTTTTT. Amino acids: CASSFVGQGNGELFF. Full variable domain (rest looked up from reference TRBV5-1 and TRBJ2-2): KAGVTQTPRYLIKTRGQQVTLSCSPISGHRSVSWYQQTPGQGLQFLFEYFSETQRNKGNFPGRFSGRQFSNSRSEMNVSTLELGDSALYLCASSFVGQGNGELFFGEGSRLTVL.

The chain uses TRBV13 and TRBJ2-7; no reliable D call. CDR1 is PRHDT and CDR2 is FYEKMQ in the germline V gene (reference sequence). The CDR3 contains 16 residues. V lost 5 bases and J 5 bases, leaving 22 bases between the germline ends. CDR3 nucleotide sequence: TGTGCCAGCAGCCCGACCCCCCGGACGGAGCAGGACGAGCAGTACTTC. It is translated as CASSPTPRTEQDEQYF.

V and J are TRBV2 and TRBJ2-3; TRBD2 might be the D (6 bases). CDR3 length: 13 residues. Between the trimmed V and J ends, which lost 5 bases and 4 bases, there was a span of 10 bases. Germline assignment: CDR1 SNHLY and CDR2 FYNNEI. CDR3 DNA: TGTGCCAGCAGTCCGGAGGGCGCAGATACGCAGTATTTT. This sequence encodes CASSPEGADTQYF.

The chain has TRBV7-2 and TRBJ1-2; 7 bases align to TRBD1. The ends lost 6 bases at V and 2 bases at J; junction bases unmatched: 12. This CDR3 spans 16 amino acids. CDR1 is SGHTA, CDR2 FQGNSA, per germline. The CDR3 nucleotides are TGTGCCAGCAGTTTTGATATGACAGGGTCAAACTATGGCTACACCTTC. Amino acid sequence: CASSFDMTGSNYGYTF.

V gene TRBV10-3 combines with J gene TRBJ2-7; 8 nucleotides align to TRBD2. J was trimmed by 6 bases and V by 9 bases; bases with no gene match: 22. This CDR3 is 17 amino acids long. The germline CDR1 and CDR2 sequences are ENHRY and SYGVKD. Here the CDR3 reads CAIRARLSGSFGREQYF. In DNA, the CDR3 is TGTGCCATTAGGGCCCGACTAAGCGGGAGCTTCGGACGCGAGCAGTACTTC.

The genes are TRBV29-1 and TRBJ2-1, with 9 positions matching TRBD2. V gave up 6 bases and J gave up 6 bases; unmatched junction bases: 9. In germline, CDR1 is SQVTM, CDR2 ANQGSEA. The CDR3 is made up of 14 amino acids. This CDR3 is CSVLAGVIGNEQFF. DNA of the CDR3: TGCAGCGTGTTAGCGGGAGTTATTGGCAATGAGCAGTTCTTC.

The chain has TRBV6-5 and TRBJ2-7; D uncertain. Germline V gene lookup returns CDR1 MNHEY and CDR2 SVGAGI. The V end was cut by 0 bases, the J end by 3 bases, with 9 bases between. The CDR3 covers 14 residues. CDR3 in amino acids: CASSYSIPGYEQYF. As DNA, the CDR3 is TGTGCCAGCAGTTACTCGATACCGGGCTACGAGCAGTACTTC.